These T cell receptor beta chains were read from a single sample in a study of blood T cell repertoires in COVID-19. Repertoires were generated with immunoSEQ multiplex PCR, while TCRdb's copy carries only in-frame clones and drops some. In the table there are about 240,000 clones, roughly 86% of which are singletons. What was sequenced was peripheral blood. These receptors all stem from a woman between 65 and 79 years old with active or convalescent COVID-19. CDR3s include the opening cysteine and the closing phenylalanine or tryptophan. A D gene is named only where the DNA matches it firmly. For some rows the clone size is stated as once, few or many, or as a class when expanded; others skip it.

>-|-|TRBV18|TRBJ1-1
TGTGCCAGCTCACTATCGGGACAAACGAACACTGAAGCTTTCTTT
CASSLSGQTNTEAFF
>-|-|TRBV7-9|TRBJ2-3
TGTGCCAGCAGCTTAGTCATTGGCGGGGTGAGCACAGATACGCAGTATTTT
CASSLVIGGVSTDTQYF
>-|-|TRBV5-5|TRBJ1-1
TGTGCCAGCAGCCGCTTCTGGACACTGAACACTGAAGCTTTCTTT
CASSRFWTLNTEAFF
>few|-|TRBV6-2/TRBV6-3|TRBJ2-3
TGTGCCAGCAGTAGCGTCAGTGACCAAGATACGCAGTATTTT
CASSSVSDQDTQYF
>-|TRBD1|TRBV27|TRBJ1-2
TGTGCCAGCAGTTTCCAATCCCGGGACAGAAATGGCTACACCTTC
CASSFQSRDRNGYTF
>-|TRBD1|TRBV9|TRBJ2-7
TGTGCCAGCAGCTCTGGACAGGGCGCGTGGGAGCAGTACTTC
CASSSGQGAWEQYF
>-|-|TRBV3-1/TRBV3-2|TRBJ1-5
TGTGCCAGCAGCCAAGGACTAGCTCAGCCCCAGCATTTT
CASSQGLAQPQHF
>-|TRBD1|TRBV3-1/TRBV3-2|TRBJ2-6
TGTGCCACCAGAGAGGGGGCCGGGGCCAACGTCCTGACTTTC
CATREGAGANVLTF
>-|-|TRBV12-3/TRBV12-4|TRBJ1-2
TGTGCCAGCAGTTTAGATAGAATGAGCTACACCTTC
CASSLDRMSYTF
>-|TRBD1|TRBV2|TRBJ1-5
TGTGCCAGCAATGTTAACAGGGGCTCTAATCAGCCCCAGCATTTT
CASNVNRGSNQPQHF
>-|-|TRBV10-3|TRBJ1-1
TGTGCCATCAGTGAAGGAGGGTACACTGAAGCTTTCTTT
CAISEGGYTEAFF
>-|-|TRBV6-5|TRBJ1-5
TGTGCCGGGCCAGGGGTTCGGGACCAGCCCCAGCATTTT
CAGPGVRDQPQHF
>-|-|TRBV7-2|TRBJ2-7
TGTGCCAGCAGCTTAAATAGGGGACTTCTAGAGCCCTCCTACGAGCAGTACTTC
CASSLNRGLLEPSYEQYF
>few|TRBD1|TRBV18|TRBJ2-2
TGTGCCAGCTCACTAATCCCGGGACAGGGGGACACCGGGGAGCTGTTTTTT
CASSLIPGQGDTGELFF
>once|-|TRBV21-1|TRBJ1-1
TGTGCCAGCAGCAAAGAGGGACAGGGGAGGGTCCCTGAAGCTTTCTTT
CASSKEGQGRVPEAFF
>-|-|TRBV6-2/TRBV6-3|TRBJ1-6
TGTGCCAGCAGTTACCACAGGGAGACCTCACCCCTCCACTTT
CASSYHRETSPLHF
>once|TRBD2|TRBV6-5|TRBJ2-7
TGTGCCAGCAGTTACGCGGGGGGGTCCTCCTACGAGCAGTACTTC
CASSYAGGSSYEQYF
>-|-|TRBV5-1|TRBJ1-3
TGCGCCAGCAGCTTGAAGCCAGGAAACACCATATATTTT
CASSLKPGNTIYF
>once|-|TRBV19|TRBJ1-5
TGTGCCAGTAGTATAAGAGGCAGTCATCAGCCCCAGCATTTT
CASSIRGSHQPQHF
>-|TRBD1|TRBV5-5|TRBJ1-6
TGTGCCAGCAGCCTGACAGGGTATAATTCACCCCTCCACTTT
CASSLTGYNSPLHF
>-|-|TRBV2|TRBJ1-2
TGTGCCAGCAGTGATTCAGGGGTTTATGGCTACACCTTC
CASSDSGVYGYTF
>-|TRBD1|TRBV19|TRBJ2-2
TGTGCCAGTAGTATTATGGGGACAGCTAACACCGGGGAGCTGTTTTTT
CASSIMGTANTGELFF
>-|TRBD1|TRBV15|TRBJ1-2
TGTGCCACCAGCTTGCGGACAGGGTGGGACTATGGCTACACCTTC
CATSLRTGWDYGYTF
>-|TRBD2|TRBV7-3|TRBJ2-2
TGTGCCAGCAGCTTATCCGGGGGGGCCACCGGGGAGCTGTTTTTT
CASSLSGGATGELFF
>-|-|TRBV12-5|TRBJ1-2
TGTGCTAGTGGTTTGGCACCAGAAAGTTACTATGGCTACACCTTC
CASGLAPESYYGYTF
>-|TRBD2|TRBV11-3|TRBJ2-7
TGTGCCAGCAGCTTAGGGGGCCTAGGGAGGGACGAGCAGTACTTC
CASSLGGLGRDEQYF
>few|-|TRBV12-3/TRBV12-4|TRBJ1-1
TGTGCCAGCACAGGGTTGAACACTGAAGCTTTCTTT
CASTGLNTEAFF
>-|-|TRBV11-3|TRBJ2-7
TGTGCCAGCAGATTAACAGGGAGTTGTGCCTTGAAGCAGTACTTC
CASRLTGSCALKQYF
>-|-|TRBV6-2/TRBV6-3|TRBJ1-2
TGTGCCAGCAGTTCAGGGATCTATGGCTACACCTTC
CASSSGIYGYTF
>once|-|TRBV5-1|TRBJ1-1
TGCGCCAGCAGCCCACAGCAGGTCTCTGAAGCTTTCTTT
CASSPQQVSEAFF
>-|-|TRBV7-2|TRBJ1-5
TGTGCCAGCAGCTTGGGGGGGGCCAGCAATCAGCCCCAGCATTTT
CASSLGGASNQPQHF
>-|TRBD1|TRBV12-3/TRBV12-4|TRBJ1-1
TGTGCCAGCAACTATGGGGGGACAGTTGAAGCTTTCTTT
CASNYGGTVEAFF
>-|-|TRBV9|TRBJ2-5
TGTGCCAGCAGCGCCTTACAGCAAGAGACCCAGTACTTC
CASSALQQETQYF